A single sample gave rise to the 23 T cell receptor beta chains below, sequenced in a study of T cell repertoires in cytomegalovirus infection. MiXCR, applied by TCRdb to the reads, yields one record per CDR3 protein. The table records 250,000 or so distinct CDR3 sequences, 9% to 15% of them present only once. The specimen was PBMCs. These receptors were obtained from a human donor in good health (CMV status not recorded). Some clones in this sample may be carry-over from other donors' samples.

The CDR3 nucleotides are TGTGCCAGCAGTTTACCCGGGACAGCGTCTACTCCGGGGCGGGGCGAGCAGTACTTC. Its translation is CASSLPGTASTPGRGEQYF. This chain uses TRBV28 with TRBJ2-7; D perhaps matches TRBD1 (7 bases). Germline V gene lookup returns CDR1 MDHEN and CDR2 SYDVKM. V lost 2 bases and J lost 6, with 29 bases in between. This CDR3 region has 19 residues.

This clonotype was seen a handful of times. CDR3 nucleotides: TGTGCCAGTCGGCCAGGCGGGAGGTTCGACGAGCAGTACTTC. This sequence encodes CASRPGGRFDEQYF. J is TRBJ2-7 and V is TRBV7-2, with 8 bases identical to TRBD2. The CDR3 totals 14 residues. Germline trimming cut 9 bases from V and 5 bases from J; bases unmatched to any gene: 12. Germline-derived CDR1 and CDR2 are SGHTA and FQGNSA.

Many counts were recorded for this clonotype. The rearrangement uses TRBV7-2 and TRBJ2-1, with TRBD2 as a possible D gene (6 bases). Looked up from germline, CDR1 is SGHTA and CDR2 is FQGNSA. The V end was cut by 0 bases, the J end by 0 bases, with 9 bases between. There are 16 residues in the CDR3. CDR3 in DNA: TGTGCCAGCAGCTTAGCGGGGGGACGCTCCTACAATGAGCAGTTCTTC. Its translation is CASSLAGGRSYNEQFF.

This chain uses TRBV6-2 or TRBV6-3 with TRBJ2-3; possible D gene TRBD2, 6 bases. Deletions cut 2 bases from V and 4 bases from J, with 13 bases between. CDR3 length: 15 amino acids. CDR1 MNHEY and CDR2 SVGEGT come from the germline V gene. The CDR3 nucleotides read TGTGCCAGCAGTTACCCCCCGGGACTTTCAGATACGCAGTATTTT. Its protein product is CASSYPPGLSDTQYF.

The gene calls are TRBV2 and TRBJ2-1; no clear D. Per the germline V gene, CDR1 is SNHLY and CDR2 is FYNNEI. The CDR3 loop spans 13 amino acids. Trimming removed 4 bases from V and 4 bases from J, with 8 bases in between. For the CDR3, the DNA is TGTGCCAGCAGTGTCTTTTCTTACAATGAGCAGTTCTTC. Its translation: CASSVFSYNEQFF.

This clonotype was counted at least ten times. V gene TRBV19 combines with J gene TRBJ1-4; D might be TRBD1 (6 bases). CDR1 LNHDA and CDR2 SQIVND come from the germline V gene (reference sequence). CDR3 length: 15 amino acids. Trimming shortened V by 3 bases and J by 8 bases, and 16 bases separated the two germline ends. The CDR3, as DNA: TGTGCCAGTAGTATCCTGACAGGAGGTAGCGAAAAACTGTTTTTT. Protein product: CASSILTGGSEKLFF.

This clonotype was seen at least ten times. The gene calls are TRBV7-2 and TRBJ1-2; a weak D match, TRBD1 (6 bases). Germline CDR1 reads SGHTA; CDR2 reads FQGNSA. The CDR3 has 15 residues. Trimming stripped 1 base from V and 6 bases from J, with 15 bases between. The CDR3 DNA sequence: TGTGCCAGCAGCTTAGGTGGGGGGGGCTTGGATGGCTACACCTTC. Translated, it gives CASSLGGGGLDGYTF. The whole variable domain, filled in from reference TRBV7-2 and TRBJ1-2, reads GAGVSQSPSNKVTEKGKDVELRCDPISGHTALYWYRQSLGQGLEFLIYFQGNSAPDKSGLPSDRFSAERTGGSVSTLTIQRTQQEDSAVYLCASSLGGGGLDGYTFGSGTRLTVV.

This clonotype was found many times. The rearrangement uses TRBV7-6 and TRBJ2-1; D is undetermined. This CDR3 region has 16 residues. V lost 7 bases and J 5 bases, leaving 21 bases between the germline ends. The V gene's germline CDR1 is SGHVS and CDR2 FNYEAQ. CDR3 sequence (DNA): TGTGCCAGCACCCCTACAAGTCCCCAGCCAAACAATGAGCAGTTCTTC. The encoded protein is CASTPTSPQPNNEQFF.

This clonotype appeared many times. The rearrangement joins TRBV7-2 to TRBJ2-1, with D unclear. Germline loops: CDR1 SGHTA, CDR2 FQGNSA. The CDR3 runs to 15 residues. V dropped 5 bases and J dropped 0 bases, with 11 bases sitting between them. The CDR3 coding sequence is TGTGCCAGCAGCGCCCGTTCCAGCTCCTACAATGAGCAGTTCTTC. Amino acids: CASSARSSSYNEQFF.

The J gene is TRBJ1-2, the V gene TRBV14; D might be TRBD1 (6 bases). Per germline, CDR1 SGHDN and CDR2 FVKESK. Trimming pared 2 bases from V and 6 bases from J, leaving 13 bases between. This CDR3 has 14 amino acids. Written as DNA, the CDR3 is TGTGCCAGCAGCCAACACAGGGAGGTTGATGGCTACACCTTC. It codes for CASSQHREVDGYTF.

The V and J genes are TRBV12-3 or TRBV12-4 and TRBJ2-1; 10 bases match TRBD2. The V and J ends lost 6 bases and 5 bases, in that order; junction bases with no gene match: 7. The CDR3 has 15 amino acids. CDR3 amino acids: CASRLSGRSDNEQFF. The CDR3 DNA is TGTGCCAGCAGACTTAGCGGGAGGAGCGACAATGAGCAGTTCTTC.

This clonotype was observed a handful of times. Just one base apart from a much larger clone, this may be a read error. This sequence joins TRBV28 and TRBJ2-5; maybe TRBD1 (5 bases). The V end was cut by 6 bases, the J end by 5 bases, with 19 bases between. The CDR3 extends over 15 amino acids. CDR1 and CDR2 (germline): MDHEN, SYDVKM. The DNA for the CDR3 is TGTGCCAGCAGGGACCGGGCTGCGAAGGGGGAGACCCAGTACTTC. Residues: CASRDRAAKGETQYF.

This clonotype was counted between two and nine times. This chain links TRBV9 with TRBJ2-2, with 7 bases lining up with TRBD1. V dropped 4 bases and J dropped 6; count of bases not matched to a gene: 9. The CDR3 covers 15 residues. Germline-derived CDR1 and CDR2 are SGDLS and YYNGEE. The CDR3 is CASSPSGQQSGELFF. The DNA of the CDR3 is TGTGCCAGCAGCCCTTCGGGACAGCAGTCCGGGGAGCTGTTTTTT.

J is TRBJ1-4 and V is TRBV19, with D uncertain. The CDR3 covers 16 residues. Trimming removed 5 bases from V and 4 bases from J, with 17 bases in between. CDR1 is LNHDA, CDR2 SQIVND, per germline (reference sequence). Here the CDR3 reads CASSRAEDGGNEKLFF. The CDR3 DNA reads TGTGCCAGTAGTCGGGCCGAGGACGGCGGTAATGAAAAACTGTTTTTT.

This clonotype was picked up many times. V and J are TRBV11-2 and TRBJ2-5; possible D gene TRBD2, 6 bases. Per germline, CDR1 SGHAT and CDR2 FQNNGV. This CDR3 is built from 13 residues. V was pared by 4 bases and J by 4 bases, with 10 bases between. The DNA for the CDR3 is TGTGCCAGCAGCTCGGAGGGTTTAGAGACCCAGTACTTC. It translates to CASSSEGLETQYF.

In its sample, this clonotype was seen many times. The CDR3 sequence is CASSYWDPSGANVLTF. The CDR3 DNA reads as TGTGCCAGCAGTTATTGGGATCCCTCTGGGGCCAACGTCCTGACTTTC. V usage is TRBV6-2 or TRBV6-3 and J usage is TRBJ2-6; D ambiguous. The CDR3 sequence is 16 residues long. Trimming removed 3 bases at V and 0 bases at J, with 9 bases between. Germline CDR1 MNHEY, CDR2 SVGEGT.

This clonotype was picked up many times. The chain is built from TRBV7-6 and TRBJ2-3; D possibly corresponds to TRBD2 (5 bases). V was pared by 5 bases and J by 0 bases, with 12 bases between. The CDR3 runs 15 residues. The germline gives CDR1 SGHVS, CDR2 FNYEAQ. CDR3 amino acids: CASSRLASSTDTQYF. Written as DNA, the CDR3 is TGTGCCAGCAGCCGCCTAGCCTCTAGCACAGATACGCAGTATTTT.

In its sample, this clonotype was seen many times. Written as DNA, the CDR3 is TGTGCCACCAACCACAACGGGGGAAGGGATCAGCCCCAGCATTTT. Translation gives CATNHNGGRDQPQHF. The rearrangement links TRBV19 to TRBJ1-5; maybe TRBD1 (5 bases). Germline-derived CDR1 and CDR2 are LNHDA and SQIVND (reference sequence). CDR3 length: 15 residues. The V gene lost 10 bases and the J gene lost 5 bases, with 21 bases spanning the gap.

This clonotype was counted many times. This chain links TRBV7-2 with TRBJ1-2; D ambiguous. CDR3 length: 15 residues. The V gene's germline CDR1 is SGHTA and CDR2 FQGNSA. Between the trimmed V and J ends, which lost 1 base and 5 bases, there was a span of 14 bases. CDR3 region: CASSLGTVFSYGYTF. The CDR3 coding sequence is TGTGCCAGCAGCTTAGGGACGGTTTTCTCGTATGGCTACACCTTC.

The chain carries TRBV20-1 and TRBJ2-3; the D gene is possibly TRBD1 (6 bases). The V gene lost 4 bases and the J gene lost 7 bases, with 12 bases spanning the gap. CDR3 size: 12 residues. Germline V gene sequence: CDR1 DFQATT, CDR2 SNEGSKA (reference sequence). The CDR3: CSATGQTHTQYF. The CDR3 DNA reads TGCAGTGCTACCGGACAGACCCATACGCAGTATTTT.

This clonotype was seen repeatedly, ten times or more. This chain joins TRBV7-2 and TRBJ2-5; 9 bases line up with TRBD1. The CDR3 has 14 amino acids. V was clipped by 6 bases and J by 7 bases; unmatched bases: 9. In germline, CDR1 is SGHTA, CDR2 FQGNSA. The DNA for the CDR3 is TGTGCCAGCAGGGGACAGGGATCCCTCGGGACCCAGTACTTC. This encodes CASRGQGSLGTQYF.

The chain employs TRBV19 and TRBJ2-1; 9 bases are a match to TRBD1. CDR1 LNHDA and CDR2 SQIVND come from the germline V gene (reference sequence). J was trimmed by 7 bases and V by 5 bases; bases with no gene match: 9. This CDR3 is 15 amino acids long. The CDR3 spells CASSYAGTGLNEQFF. In DNA, the CDR3 is TGTGCCAGTAGTTACGCGGGGACAGGGTTGAATGAGCAGTTCTTC. Drawing the rest from reference TRBV19 and TRBJ2-1, the complete variable domain is DGGITQSPKYLFRKEGQNVTLSCEQNLNHDAMYWYRQDPGQGLRLIYYSQIVNDFQKGDIAEGYSVSREKKESFPLTVTSAQKNPTAFYLCASSYAGTGLNEQFFGPGTRLTVL.

This clonotype has a handful of counts. The chain links TRBV19 to TRBJ1-3, with D tentatively TRBD1 (5 bases). Germline-derived CDR1 and CDR2 are LNHDA and SQIVND (reference sequence). The ends were cut back, 8 bases at V and 2 bases at J, with 13 bases in the middle. The CDR3 loop spans 14 amino acids. DNA of the CDR3: TGTGCCAGTTGGGATCGGGGGGCTGGAAACACCATATATTTT. This sequence encodes CASWDRGAGNTIYF.